This entry is about one T cell receptor beta chain. Its antigen is undetermined. The data originate from a study of neoadjuvant nivolumab and ipilimumab in lung cancer. Measured with immunoSEQ multiplex PCR; TCRdb has only the in-frame clones, and not every one. The sample lists 26,000 or so clones; 80% were seen once. Study conclusions and caveats: From pretherapy to surgery, tumor richness and clonality rose with dual therapy. Pretherapy blood TCR richness correlated positively with resected tumor richness. Only a small number of samples underwent TCR sequencing.

The material was peripheral blood, obtained before neoadjuvant nivolumab, alone or with ipilimumab. This clonotype was sampled from an adult with non-small cell lung cancer.

CDR3 nucleotides: TGCGCCAGCAGCTTGACAGCGACCCGGTCACCCCTCCACTTT. Protein sequence: CASSLTATRSPLHF. The chain combines TRBV5-1 with TRBJ1-6; no definite D call. The CDR3 has 14 amino acids. Germline values: CDR1 SGHRS, CDR2 YFSETQ. Trimming pared 1 base from V and 10 bases from J, leaving 12 bases between.